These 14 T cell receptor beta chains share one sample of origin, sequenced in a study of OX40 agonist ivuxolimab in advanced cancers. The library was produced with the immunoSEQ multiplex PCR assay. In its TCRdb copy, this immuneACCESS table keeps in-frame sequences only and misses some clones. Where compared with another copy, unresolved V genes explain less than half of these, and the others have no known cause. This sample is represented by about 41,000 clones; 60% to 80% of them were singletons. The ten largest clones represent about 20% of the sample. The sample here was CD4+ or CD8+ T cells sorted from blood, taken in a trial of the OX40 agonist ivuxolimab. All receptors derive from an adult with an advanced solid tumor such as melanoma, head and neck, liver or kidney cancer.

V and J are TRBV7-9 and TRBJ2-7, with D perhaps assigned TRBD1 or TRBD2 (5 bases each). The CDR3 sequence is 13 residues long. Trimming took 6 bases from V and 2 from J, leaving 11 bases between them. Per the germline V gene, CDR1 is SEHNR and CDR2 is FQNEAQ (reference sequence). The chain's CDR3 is CASRSGDPYEQYF. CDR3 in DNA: TGTGCCAGCAGATCCGGGGACCCCTACGAGCAGTACTTC.

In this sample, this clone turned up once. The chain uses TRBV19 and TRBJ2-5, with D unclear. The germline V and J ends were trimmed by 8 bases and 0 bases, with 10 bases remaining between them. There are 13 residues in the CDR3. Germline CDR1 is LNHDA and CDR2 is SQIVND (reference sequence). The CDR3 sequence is CASQSSYQETQYF. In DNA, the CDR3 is TGTGCCAGTCAGTCCTCGTACCAAGAGACCCAGTACTTC. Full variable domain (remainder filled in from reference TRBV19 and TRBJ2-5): DGGITQSPKYLFRKEGQNVTLSCEQNLNHDAMYWYRQDPGQGLRLIYYSQIVNDFQKGDIAEGYSVSREKKESFPLTVTSAQKNPTAFYLCASQSSYQETQYFGPGTRLLVL.

Here the CDR3 reads CASMGQGLGNTIYF. The CDR3 bases are TGTGCCAGCATGGGACAGGGCCTCGGAAACACCATATATTTT. The chain recombines TRBV2 with TRBJ1-3; TRBD1 agrees at 9 bases. From germline, CDR1 is SNHLY and CDR2 FYNNEI. The J segment lost 4 bases and the V segment lost 7 bases, leaving 5 bases of the junction unmatched. The CDR3 has 14 amino acids.

CDR3 protein: CASSRLASQRYEQYF. CDR3 nucleotide sequence: TGTGCCAGCAGCCGACTAGCTTCCCAGCGCTACGAGCAGTACTTC. The chain employs TRBV6-6 and TRBJ2-7; TRBD2 matches at 7 bases. V shed 6 bases and J 3 bases; nucleotides not matched to a gene: 11. Germline CDR1 is MNHNY and CDR2 is SVGAGI (reference sequence). The CDR3 sequence is 15 residues long.

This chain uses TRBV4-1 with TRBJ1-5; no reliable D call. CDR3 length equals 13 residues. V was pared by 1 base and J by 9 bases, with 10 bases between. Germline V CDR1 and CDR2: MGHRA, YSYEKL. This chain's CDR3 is CASSQGSSWPQHF. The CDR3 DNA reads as TGCGCCAGCAGCCAAGGGTCTAGTTGGCCCCAGCATTTT.

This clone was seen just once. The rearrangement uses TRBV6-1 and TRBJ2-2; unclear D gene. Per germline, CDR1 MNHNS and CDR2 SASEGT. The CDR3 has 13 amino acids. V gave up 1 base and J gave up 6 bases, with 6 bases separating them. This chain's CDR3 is CASSEGWAGELFF. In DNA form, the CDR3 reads TGTGCCAGCAGTGAAGGTTGGGCCGGGGAGCTGTTTTTT.

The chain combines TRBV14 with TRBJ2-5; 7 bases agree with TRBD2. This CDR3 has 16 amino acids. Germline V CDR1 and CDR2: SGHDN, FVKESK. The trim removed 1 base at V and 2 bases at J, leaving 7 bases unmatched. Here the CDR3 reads CASSQGVAGLQETQYF. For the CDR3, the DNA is TGTGCCAGCAGCCAAGGTGTAGCGGGTTTGCAAGAGACCCAGTACTTC.

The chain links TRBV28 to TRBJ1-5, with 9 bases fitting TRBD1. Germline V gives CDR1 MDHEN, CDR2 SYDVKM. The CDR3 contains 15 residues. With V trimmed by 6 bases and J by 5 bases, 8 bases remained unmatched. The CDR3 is CASRTFRQGDQPQHF. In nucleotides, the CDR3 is TGTGCCAGCAGGACGTTTCGACAGGGGGATCAGCCCCAGCATTTT.

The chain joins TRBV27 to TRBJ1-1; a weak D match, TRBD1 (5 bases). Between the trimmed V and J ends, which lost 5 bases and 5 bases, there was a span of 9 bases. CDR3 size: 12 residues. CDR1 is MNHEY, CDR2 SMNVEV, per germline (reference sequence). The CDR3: CASSTGGTEAFF. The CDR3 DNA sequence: TGTGCCAGCAGTACAGGAGGGACTGAAGCTTTCTTT.

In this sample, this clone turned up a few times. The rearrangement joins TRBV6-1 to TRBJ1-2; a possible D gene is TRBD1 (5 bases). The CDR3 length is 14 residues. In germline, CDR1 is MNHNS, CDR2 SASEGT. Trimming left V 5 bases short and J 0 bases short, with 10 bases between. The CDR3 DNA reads TGTGCCAGCAGTCGGGGGGGTACTAACTATGGCTACACCTTC. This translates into CASSRGGTNYGYTF.

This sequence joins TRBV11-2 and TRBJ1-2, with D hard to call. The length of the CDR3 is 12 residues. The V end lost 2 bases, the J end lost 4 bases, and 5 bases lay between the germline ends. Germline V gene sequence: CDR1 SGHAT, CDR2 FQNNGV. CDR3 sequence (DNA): TGTGCCAGCAGCTTATACAGCTATGGCTACACCTTC. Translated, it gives CASSLYSYGYTF.

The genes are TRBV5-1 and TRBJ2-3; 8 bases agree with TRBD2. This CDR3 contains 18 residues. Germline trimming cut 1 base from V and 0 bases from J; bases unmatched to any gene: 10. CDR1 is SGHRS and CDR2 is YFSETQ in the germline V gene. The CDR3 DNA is TGCGCCAGCAGCTTGTGGGCGACTAGCGATCATAGCACAGATACGCAGTATTTT. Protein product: CASSLWATSDHSTDTQYF.

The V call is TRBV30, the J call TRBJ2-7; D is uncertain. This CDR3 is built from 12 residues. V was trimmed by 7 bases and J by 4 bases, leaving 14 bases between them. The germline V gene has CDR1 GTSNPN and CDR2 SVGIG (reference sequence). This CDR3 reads CASRADKYEQYF. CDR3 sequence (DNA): TGTGCCTCCCGGGCGGATAAATACGAGCAGTACTTC.

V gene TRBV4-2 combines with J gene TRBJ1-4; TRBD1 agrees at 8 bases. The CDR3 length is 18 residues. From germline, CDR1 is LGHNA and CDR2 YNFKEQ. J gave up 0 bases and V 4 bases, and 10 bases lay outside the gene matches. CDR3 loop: CASSLTGTGFATNEKLFF. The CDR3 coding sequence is TGTGCCAGCAGCCTTACCGGGACAGGCTTTGCAACTAATGAAAAACTGTTTTTT.